This entry lists 27 T cell receptor beta chains sequenced from one sample in a study of blood T cell repertoires in COVID-19. TCRdb keeps only in-frame clones here, not all; method: immunoSEQ multiplex PCR. The profile shows around 99,000 clones, less than 85% of them singletons. What was sequenced was peripheral blood. These receptors were obtained from a woman of 80 years or more with active or convalescent COVID-19.

This rearrangement joins TRBV11-2 to TRBJ2-5; TRBD1 matches 9 bases. Trimming cost V 5 bases and J 5 bases; bases outside gene matches: 9. The CDR3 totals 15 residues. Germline CDR1 is SGHAT and CDR2 is FQNNGV. CDR3 in DNA: TGTGCCAGCAGCCGGACAGGGGTACTTAGGGAGACCCAGTACTTC. It specifies CASSRTGVLRETQYF.

This chain links TRBV11-2 with TRBJ1-1; 9 bases are shared with TRBD1. V shed 7 bases, J shed 4 bases, and the junction held 7 bases outside the gene matches. This CDR3 is built from 14 residues. From germline, CDR1 is SGHAT and CDR2 FQNNGV. The DNA of the CDR3 is TGTGCCAGCACCACACAGGGGGCAGGCACTGAAGCTTTCTTT. Protein sequence: CASTTQGAGTEAFF.

Points on this clone: An end of the junction differs from the germline gene, which may be a read error. This chain links TRBV5-1 with TRBJ1-4; D is perhaps TRBD1 (5 bases). The CDR3 is 14 amino acids. The germline V gene has CDR1 SGHRS and CDR2 YFSETQ. CDR3 sequence reads: CASSPQGGNEKLFF. The CDR3, as DNA: TGTGCCAGCAGCCCCCAGGGAGGAAATGAAAAACTGTTTTTT.

CDR3 in amino acids: CASSTPGTGAGELFF. For the CDR3, the DNA is TGTGCCAGCAGCACCCCCGGGACAGGGGCCGGGGAGCTGTTTTTT. The gene calls are TRBV5-4 and TRBJ2-2; 10 bases map to TRBD1. The CDR3 has 15 residues. V was pared by 4 bases and J by 6 bases, with 6 bases of the junction left unmatched. From germline, CDR1 is SGHNT and CDR2 YYREEE (reference sequence). The full variable domain, with the rest looked up from reference TRBV5-4 and TRBJ2-2, is ETGVTQSPTHLIKTRGQQVTLRCSSQSGHNTVSWYQQALGQGPQFIFQYYREEENGRGNFPPRFSGLQFPNYSSELNVNALELDDSALYLCASSTPGTGAGELFFGEGSRLTVL.

Concerning this clone: Relative to the germline gene, one junction end is altered; a read error may explain this. V and J are TRBV5-1 and TRBJ2-5; D not resolved. Germline V gene sequence: CDR1 SGHRS, CDR2 YFSETQ. There are 16 residues in the CDR3. CDR3 DNA sequence: TGTGCCAGCAGCTTGGCGACCGGGTCCCGACGAGAGACCCAGTACTTC. Translation gives CASSLATGSRRETQYF. The entire variable domain, with the rest obtained from reference TRBV5-1 and TRBJ2-5, is as follows: KAGVTQTPRYLIKTRGQQVTLSCSPISGHRSVSWYQQTPGQGLQFLFEYFSETQRNKGNFPGRFSGRQFSNSRSEMNVSTLELGDSALYLCASSLATGSRRETQYFGPGTRLLVL.

The chain combines TRBV5-6 with TRBJ2-3; unclear D gene. Trimming took off 4 bases at V and 0 bases at J, with 9 bases between the two ends. The CDR3 contains 14 residues. From germline, CDR1 is SGHDT and CDR2 YYEEEE. In DNA, the CDR3 is TGTGCCAGCAGCCGCTATGATAGCACAGATACGCAGTATTTT. Its translation is CASSRYDSTDTQYF.

The chain employs TRBV10-3 and TRBJ2-7, with TRBD1 identical over 8 bases. The CDR3 is 16 amino acids. Germline loops: CDR1 ENHRY, CDR2 SYGVKD. V dropped 3 bases and J dropped 2; count of bases not matched to a gene: 9. CDR3 amino acids: CAISDPRDRRPYEQYF. The CDR3 DNA is TGTGCCATCAGTGACCCCAGGGACAGGAGACCCTACGAGCAGTACTTC.

The V call is TRBV7-7, the J call TRBJ2-3; TRBD1 matches 9 bases. This CDR3 contains 15 residues. Germline loops: CDR1 SSHAT, CDR2 FNYEAQ (reference sequence). The trim removed 5 bases at V and 1 base at J, leaving 4 bases unmatched. CDR3 in DNA: TGTGCCAGCAGCCCGGACAGGGGAGGCACAGATACGCAGTATTTT. Encoded protein: CASSPDRGGTDTQYF.

The chain joins TRBV18 to TRBJ1-2, with 7 bases identical to TRBD1. V shed 3 bases and J 6 bases; nucleotides not matched to a gene: 13. Germline lookup yields CDR1 KGHSH and CDR2 LQKENI. The CDR3 contains 16 residues. CDR3 coding DNA: TGTGCCAGCTCACCGAGGGGCAGGGGGTTTTTGGATGGCTACACCTTC. Protein product: CASSPRGRGFLDGYTF.

The rearrangement links TRBV28 to TRBJ1-5, with D maybe TRBD1 (5 bases). Germline CDR1 MDHEN, CDR2 SYDVKM. Deletions cut 4 bases from V and 5 bases from J, with 9 bases between. The CDR3 sequence is 13 residues long. CDR3 in amino acids: CASSSGAYQPQHF. The CDR3, as DNA: TGTGCCAGCAGTTCTGGGGCGTATCAGCCCCAGCATTTT.

This chain links TRBV30 with TRBJ2-7; 10 positions agree with TRBD2. J gave up 6 bases and V 0 bases, and 8 bases lay outside the gene matches. The CDR3 length is 15 residues. Germline V lookup: CDR1 GTSNPN, CDR2 SVGIG (reference sequence). CDR3 coding DNA: TGTGCCTGGAGTGTGGAGCTAGCGGGAGCCCTCGAGCAGTACTTC. It specifies CAWSVELAGALEQYF.

The rearrangement links TRBV29-1 to TRBJ1-3; unclear D gene. This CDR3 has 13 residues. Germline CDR1 SQVTM, CDR2 ANQGSEA. Deletions cut 2 bases from V and 2 bases from J, with 7 bases between. Written as DNA, the CDR3 is TGCAGCGTTGAAAACCAGGCTGGAAACACCATATATTTT. Its translation is CSVENQAGNTIYF.

With regard to this clone: A read error may produce the germline difference seen at one junction end. CDR3 loop: CASSLEAATYEQYF. The CDR3 nucleotides are TGTGCCAGCAGCTTGGAGGCGGCCACCTACGAGCAGTACTTC. V usage is TRBV5-1 and J usage is TRBJ2-7, with D possibly TRBD2 on 5 matching bases. CDR1 and CDR2 (germline): SGHRS, YFSETQ. The CDR3 covers 14 residues. The complete variable domain, with remaining parts taken from reference TRBV5-1 and TRBJ2-7, reads KAGVTQTPRYLIKTRGQQVTLSCSPISGHRSVSWYQQTPGQGLQFLFEYFSETQRNKGNFPGRFSGRQFSNSRSEMNVSTLELGDSALYLCASSLEAATYEQYFGPGTRLTVT.

The rearrangement joins TRBV11-1 to TRBJ2-7; possibly TRBD2 for D (7 bases). Germline CDR1 is SGHAT and CDR2 is FQDESV (reference sequence). This CDR3 has 14 amino acids. V lost 3 bases and J lost 2, with 11 bases in between. DNA for the CDR3: TGTGCCAGCAGCTTGAGGGGGAGGGCCTACGAGCAGTACTTC. Amino acids: CASSLRGRAYEQYF.

The rearrangement joins TRBV7-8 to TRBJ1-5, with D unresolved. The CDR3 covers 14 residues. V was cut by 2 bases and J by 5 bases, with 10 bases left in between. The germline gives CDR1 SGHVS, CDR2 FQNEAQ. The CDR3 DNA reads TGTGCCAGCAGCTTAATTCAGGTGGATCAGCCCCAGCATTTT. Its translation: CASSLIQVDQPQHF.

V usage is TRBV5-1 and J usage is TRBJ1-1; 7 bases are shared with TRBD1. The CDR3 has 14 residues. V was clipped by 1 base and J by 6 bases; unmatched bases: 6. Germline V gene data show CDR1 as SGHRS and CDR2 as YFSETQ. In nucleotides, the CDR3 is TGCGCCAGCAGCTTGATGCAGGGGGGTCCTGAAGCTTTCTTT. The encoded protein is CASSLMQGGPEAFF.

The rearrangement links TRBV27 to TRBJ2-1, with 9 bases that match TRBD2. Trimming removed 7 bases from V and 7 bases from J; junction bases left unmatched: 8. This CDR3 has 14 amino acids. Per the germline V gene, CDR1 is MNHEY and CDR2 is SMNVEV (reference sequence). Written as DNA, the CDR3 is TGTGCCAGCACCCGAGCGGGAGGTAGGAATGAGCAGTTCTTC. Residues: CASTRAGGRNEQFF.

The chain employs TRBV6-5 and TRBJ1-4; the D is unclear. V dropped 8 bases and J dropped 6 bases, with 16 bases sitting between them. The CDR3 extends over 14 amino acids. In germline, CDR1 is MNHEY, CDR2 SVGAGI. The DNA for the CDR3 is TGTGCCAGCGGCTTACAGCCGCCTTATGAAAAACTGTTTTTT. This translates into CASGLQPPYEKLFF.

The chain carries TRBV6-1 and TRBJ1-2, with D uncertain. This CDR3 comprises 10 residues. Between the trimmed V and J ends, which lost 2 bases and 8 bases, there was a span of 3 bases. Germline CDR1 and CDR2: MNHNS and SASEGT. DNA for the CDR3: TGTGCCAGCAGTGAACTAGGCTACACCTTC. Protein sequence: CASSELGYTF.

The chain links TRBV27 to TRBJ1-5; no reliable D call. The CDR3 totals 12 residues. Trimming shortened V by 4 bases and J by 7 bases, and 8 bases separated the two germline ends. Germline CDR1 and CDR2: MNHEY and SMNVEV (reference sequence). In nucleotides, the CDR3 is TGTGCCAGCAGTTCGCCCGGGCAGCCCCAGCATTTT. It specifies CASSSPGQPQHF.

V is TRBV27 and J is TRBJ2-2; D is ambiguous. The CDR3 runs 16 residues. The ends were cut back, 7 bases at V and 7 bases at J, with 22 bases in the middle. Per the germline V gene, CDR1 is MNHEY and CDR2 is SMNVEV (reference sequence). CDR3: CASTPTRRSRGGELFF. DNA of the CDR3: TGTGCCAGCACACCTACCCGACGAAGTCGAGGCGGGGAGCTGTTTTTT.

The chain is built from TRBV24-1 and TRBJ2-7; possibly TRBD2 for D (5 bases). Trimming left V 9 bases short and J 3 bases short, with 20 bases between. The V gene's germline CDR1 is KGHDR and CDR2 SFDVKD. The CDR3 runs 15 residues. CDR3 nucleotide sequence: TGTGCCACCCCCATCCGGTTGAGGGATCACTACGAGCAGTACTTC. Amino acids: CATPIRLRDHYEQYF.

The chain is built from TRBV7-3 and TRBJ2-2; 11 nucleotides agree with TRBD1. Trimming took 5 bases from V and 4 from J; bases not matched to a gene: 3. Germline CDR1 SGHTA, CDR2 FQGTGA. The CDR3 consists of 15 residues. The CDR3, as DNA: TGTGCCAGCAGCACCGGGACAGGGGGCACCGGGGAGCTGTTTTTT. It encodes CASSTGTGGTGELFF. Filled out from reference TRBV7-3 and TRBJ2-2, the complete variable domain reads GAGVSQTPSNKVTEKGKYVELRCDPISGHTALYWYRQSLGQGPEFLIYFQGTGAADDSGLPNDRFFAVRPEGSVSTLKIQRTERGDSAVYLCASSTGTGGTGELFFGEGSRLTVL.

The chain employs TRBV9 and TRBJ2-3, with 7 bases fitting TRBD2. V dropped 4 bases and J dropped 0; count of bases not matched to a gene: 11. The CDR3 covers 17 residues. Germline V gives CDR1 SGDLS, CDR2 YYNGEE. CDR3 region: CASSPRPSGPSTDTQYF. As DNA, the CDR3 is TGTGCCAGCAGCCCCCGACCTAGCGGTCCTAGCACAGATACGCAGTATTTT. Drawing the rest from reference TRBV9 and TRBJ2-3, the complete variable domain is DSGVTQTPKHLITATGQRVTLRCSPRSGDLSVYWYQQSLDQGLQFLIQYYNGEERAKGNILERFSAQQFPDLHSELNLSSLELGDSALYFCASSPRPSGPSTDTQYFGPGTRLTVL.

The CDR3 DNA is TGTGCCAGCAGTGAGGCAGTTAACCAAGAGACCCAGTACTTC. This encodes CASSEAVNQETQYF. The chain uses TRBV25-1 and TRBJ2-5; D gene ambiguous. V shed 3 bases and J shed 0 bases, with 8 bases lying between them. The germline V gene encodes CDR1 MGHDK and CDR2 SYGVNS. CDR3 length: 14 amino acids.

The gene calls are TRBV5-1 and TRBJ2-3; possibly TRBD1 for D (5 bases). Between the trimmed V and J ends, which lost 0 bases and 5 bases, there was a span of 10 bases. The CDR3 extends over 14 amino acids. The germline gives CDR1 SGHRS, CDR2 YFSETQ. The CDR3 sequence is CASSLARVEDTQYF. Written as DNA, the CDR3 is TGCGCCAGCAGCTTGGCCAGGGTGGAAGATACGCAGTATTTT. Complete variable domain (other parts from reference TRBV5-1 and TRBJ2-3): KAGVTQTPRYLIKTRGQQVTLSCSPISGHRSVSWYQQTPGQGLQFLFEYFSETQRNKGNFPGRFSGRQFSNSRSEMNVSTLELGDSALYLCASSLARVEDTQYFGPGTRLTVL.

The chain couples TRBV21-1 to TRBJ2-1; the table names TRBD2, a call not compared with the DNA. TRBV21-1 is classified as a pseudogene. CDR3 length: 15 residues. The CDR3 region has the DNA TGTGCCAGCAGGGATCGACTGGTCGATGTCGATGAGCAGTTCTTC. Protein sequence: CASRDRLVDVDEQFF.